The present T cell receptor beta chain was sequenced within a study of blood T cell repertoires in COVID-19. About the research overall: Samples of COVID-19 (acute and convalescent) were obtained from the United States, Italy and Spain. The analysed material was cDNA or gDNA that came from T cells, B-cell-depleted T cells, or PBMCs.

In the study's own analysis: Using reference gene primer amplification, nucleated cell counts were estimated. Method: immunoSEQ multiplex PCR; TCRdb's copy keeps in-frame clones and lacks some. V and J calls and clone size are those listed in that table; D and trimming were worked out from the DNA. This sample carries over 90,000 clones, approximately 86% of them seen once, and the ten largest clones take roughly 5.6%. Recruited during active infection, patients (from Seattle) were subsequently followed longitudinally. V was pared by 5 bases and J by 7 bases, with 5 bases of the junction left unmatched. This CDR3 region has 15 residues. In germline, CDR1 is SGHNT, CDR2 YYREEE (reference sequence).

This clonotype originated in a woman between 45 and 65 years old with COVID-19, enrolled during active disease. V is TRBV5-4 and J is TRBJ2-1; 14 bases line up with TRBD2. The sequenced sample was peripheral blood. The CDR3 sequence is CASRRTSGGNNEQFF. In DNA form, the CDR3 reads TGTGCCAGCAGACGGACTAGCGGGGGGAATAATGAGCAGTTCTTC.